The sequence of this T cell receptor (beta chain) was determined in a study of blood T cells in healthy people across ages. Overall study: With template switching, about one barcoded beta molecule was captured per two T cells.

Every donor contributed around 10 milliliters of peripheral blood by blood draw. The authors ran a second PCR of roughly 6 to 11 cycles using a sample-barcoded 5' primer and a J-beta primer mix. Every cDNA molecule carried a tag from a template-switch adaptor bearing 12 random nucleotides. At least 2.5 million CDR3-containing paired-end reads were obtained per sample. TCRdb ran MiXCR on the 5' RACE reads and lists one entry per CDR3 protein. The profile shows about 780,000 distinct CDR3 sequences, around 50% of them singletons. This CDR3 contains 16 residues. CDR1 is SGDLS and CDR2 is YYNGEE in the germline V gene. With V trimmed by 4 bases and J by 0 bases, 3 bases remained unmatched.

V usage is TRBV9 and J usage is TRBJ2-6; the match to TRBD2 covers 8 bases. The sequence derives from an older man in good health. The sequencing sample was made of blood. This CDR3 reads CASSLLAASGANVLTF. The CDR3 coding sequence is TGTGCCAGCAGCCTACTAGCGGCCTCTGGGGCCAACGTCCTGACTTTC.